The next 15 T cell receptor beta chains were all read from a single sample in a study of vaccination and CD4 T cells after COVID-19. These receptors lack a known antigen. As to treatment: approximately nine-day PBMC culture with coronavirus spike peptide pools or control peptides (ViraFEST assay). The Oncomine TCR Beta short-read assay was applied to DNA of cultured CD4+ T cells. TCRdb passed the PCR reads through MiXCR, listing each CDR3 protein once. The sample lists some 21,000 distinct CDR3 sequences; 50% were seen once. The sequenced material came from CD4+ T cells from blood, cultured in vitro. Receptors originate from a human donor who had recovered from COVID-19.

This sequence joins TRBV27 and TRBJ2-3, with 8 bases identical to TRBD1. Per germline, CDR1 MNHEY and CDR2 SMNVEV (reference sequence). The CDR3 is 17 amino acids. The V segment lost 0 bases and the J segment 2 bases; nucleotides outside the gene matches: 7. The CDR3 is CASSLSPTGAVTDTQYF. CDR3 coding DNA: TGTGCCAGCAGTTTATCTCCGACAGGGGCGGTCACAGATACGCAGTATTTT.

This chain's CDR3 is CASSEGAGGNTIYF. The CDR3 DNA is TGTGCCAGCAGTGAAGGGGCGGGGGGAAACACCATATATTTT. The chain is built from TRBV25-1 and TRBJ1-3; tentatively, D is TRBD1 (5 bases). Germline-derived CDR1 and CDR2 are MGHDK and SYGVNS. This CDR3 has 14 amino acids. V lost 2 bases and J lost 4, with 9 bases in between.

This chain links TRBV7-9 with TRBJ2-1; TRBD2 matches at 11 bases. The CDR3 consists of 16 residues. J lost 4 bases, V lost 5 bases, and 7 bases had no gene match. In germline, CDR1 is SEHNR, CDR2 FQNEAQ (reference sequence). CDR3 in DNA: TGTGCCAGCAGCGACATTGGGACTAGCGGATACAATGAGCAGTTCTTC. Translated: CASSDIGTSGYNEQFF.

This clonotype was counted only a few times. The rearrangement uses TRBV2 and TRBJ1-1, with D unresolved. Germline loops: CDR1 SNHLY, CDR2 FYNNEI. Between the trimmed V and J ends, which lost 5 bases and 6 bases, there was a span of 10 bases. The CDR3 covers 12 residues. DNA of the CDR3: TGTGCCAGCAGTCGGGATTTGGCTGAAGCTTTCTTT. Its protein is CASSRDLAEAFF.

This clonotype has more than one count but fewer than ten. This rearrangement joins TRBV12-3 or TRBV12-4 to TRBJ1-2; possibly TRBD1 for D (6 bases). The CDR3 sequence is 13 residues long. V lost 3 bases, J lost 7 bases, and 12 bases lay in between. This CDR3 reads CASSFTGGGGYTF. In DNA, the CDR3 is TGTGCCAGCAGTTTTACCGGGGGCGGTGGCTACACCTTC.

The chain recombines TRBV24-1 with TRBJ2-3; tentative D call: TRBD1 (5 bases). V shed 5 bases and J shed 11 bases, with 19 bases lying between them. The CDR3 runs 14 residues. Looked up from germline, CDR1 is KGHDR and CDR2 is SFDVKD. The CDR3 loop is CATSGHADIPLQYF. The DNA for the CDR3 is TGTGCCACCAGTGGCCACGCGGACATACCCCTGCAGTATTTT.

CDR3 in DNA: TGTGCCAGCAGTTTTAAGGCGGATCAGCCCCAGCATTTT. This gives the protein CASSFKADQPQHF. V is TRBV27 and J is TRBJ1-5; no clear D. From germline, CDR1 is MNHEY and CDR2 SMNVEV (reference sequence). Trimming took 3 bases from V and 5 from J, leaving 8 bases between them. This CDR3 has 13 amino acids.

The chain couples TRBV6-1 to TRBJ1-2; unclear D gene. The CDR3 loop spans 14 amino acids. From germline, CDR1 is MNHNS and CDR2 SASEGT. V gave up 6 bases and J gave up 8 bases, with 19 bases separating them. In DNA, the CDR3 is TGTGCCAGCAGGGAGGAACTCACCTTCGGGGGCTACACCTTC. Its protein product is CASREELTFGGYTF.

The chain links TRBV7-9 to TRBJ1-2, with D hard to call. Germline V gene lookup returns CDR1 SEHNR and CDR2 FQNEAQ (reference sequence). This CDR3 comprises 13 residues. The germline V and J ends were trimmed by 1 base and 2 bases, with 5 bases remaining between them. CDR3 region: CASSLVENYGYTF. The CDR3 region has the DNA TGTGCCAGCAGCTTAGTCGAAAACTATGGCTACACCTTC.

The gene calls are TRBV19 and TRBJ2-1, with 8 bases that match TRBD1. The CDR3 covers 17 residues. Germline V gene lookup returns CDR1 LNHDA and CDR2 SQIVND (reference sequence). Trimming at V came to 7 bases and at J to 11 bases, leaving 22 bases not matched to a gene. CDR3 DNA sequence: TGTGCCAGTATTGGCACCAGGGGGCGCAGTACGGCTAACCAGCAGTTCTTC. Amino acid sequence: CASIGTRGRSTANQQFF.

The rearrangement links TRBV11-2 to TRBJ2-5; D ambiguous. This CDR3 has 11 residues. Germline V gene data show CDR1 as SGHAT and CDR2 as FQNNGV. V was cut by 1 base and J by 7 bases, with 4 bases left in between. Written as DNA, the CDR3 is TGTGCCAGCAGCTTAGGGGGGACCCAGTACTTC. Protein: CASSLGGTQYF.

The chain couples TRBV20-1 to TRBJ2-3; 9 positions agree with TRBD2. Germline loops: CDR1 DFQATT, CDR2 SNEGSKA (reference sequence). Losses at the gene ends were 1 base for V and 5 bases for J; bases not matched to a gene: 10. The CDR3 loop spans 16 amino acids. The CDR3 sequence: CSARAVAGGYIDTQYF. CDR3 DNA sequence: TGCAGTGCTAGAGCGGTCGCGGGAGGGTATATAGATACGCAGTATTTT.

This clonotype has just a few counts. The genes are TRBV20-1 and TRBJ1-5; 7 nucleotides agree with TRBD1. Germline assignment: CDR1 DFQATT and CDR2 SNEGSKA (reference sequence). This CDR3 is 13 amino acids long. Trimming took 6 bases from V and 0 from J; bases not matched to a gene: 2. The DNA of the CDR3 is TGCAGTGCCGGACAGGATAGCAATCAGCCCCAGCATTTT. This gives the protein CSAGQDSNQPQHF.

The chain links TRBV12-5 to TRBJ2-7, with TRBD1 identical over 7 bases. Germline V lookup: CDR1 LGHNT, CDR2 FRNRAP. Losses at the gene ends were 2 bases for V and 5 bases for J; bases not matched to a gene: 12. This CDR3 comprises 16 residues. The DNA of the CDR3 is TGTGCTAGTGGTTTGACAACAGGGGAATTCCCTCACGAGCAGTACTTC. Protein sequence: CASGLTTGEFPHEQYF.

This clonotype was counted a single time. The chain employs TRBV11-3 and TRBJ2-5, with D hard to call. Germline lookup yields CDR1 SGHNT and CDR2 YENEEA. The CDR3 has 12 amino acids. Trimming took off 5 bases at V and 7 bases at J, with 11 bases between the two ends. The CDR3 sequence: CASSPLGGTQYF. As DNA, the CDR3 is TGTGCCAGCAGCCCCCTTGGCGGGACCCAGTACTTC.